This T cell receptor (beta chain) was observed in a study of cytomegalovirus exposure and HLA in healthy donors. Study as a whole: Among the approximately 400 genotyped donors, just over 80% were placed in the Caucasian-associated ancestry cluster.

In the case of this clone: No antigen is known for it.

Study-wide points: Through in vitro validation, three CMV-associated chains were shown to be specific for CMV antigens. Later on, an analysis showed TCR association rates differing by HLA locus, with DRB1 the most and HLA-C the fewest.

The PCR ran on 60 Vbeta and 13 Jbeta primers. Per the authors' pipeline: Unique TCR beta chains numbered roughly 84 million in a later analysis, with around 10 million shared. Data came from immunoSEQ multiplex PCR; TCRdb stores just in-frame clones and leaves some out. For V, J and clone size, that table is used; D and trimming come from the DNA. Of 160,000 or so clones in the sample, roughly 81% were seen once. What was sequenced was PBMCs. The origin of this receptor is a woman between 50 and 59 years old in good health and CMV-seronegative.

This CDR3 is CASSQGQHSNQPQHF. The CDR3 nucleotides are TGTGCCAGCAGCCAAGGACAGCATAGCAATCAGCCCCAGCATTTT. The gene calls are TRBV4-2 and TRBJ1-5; possibly TRBD1 for D (5 bases). V lost 1 base to trimming and J lost 0 bases, with 7 bases between them. The CDR3 is 15 residues long. Germline V CDR1 and CDR2: LGHNA, YNFKEQ.